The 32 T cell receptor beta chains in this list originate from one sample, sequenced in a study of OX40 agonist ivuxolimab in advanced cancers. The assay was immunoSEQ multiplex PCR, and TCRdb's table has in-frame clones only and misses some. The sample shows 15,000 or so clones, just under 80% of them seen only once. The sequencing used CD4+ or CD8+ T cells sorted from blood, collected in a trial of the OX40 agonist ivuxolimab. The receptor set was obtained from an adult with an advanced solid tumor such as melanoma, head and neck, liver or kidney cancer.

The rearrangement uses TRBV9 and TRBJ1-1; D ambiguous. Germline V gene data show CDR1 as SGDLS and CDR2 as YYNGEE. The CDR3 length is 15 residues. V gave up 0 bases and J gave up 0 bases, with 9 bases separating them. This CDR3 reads CASSVAGEMNTEAFF. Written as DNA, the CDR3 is TGTGCCAGCAGCGTAGCTGGGGAGATGAACACTGAAGCTTTCTTT. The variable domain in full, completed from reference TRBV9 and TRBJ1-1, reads DSGVTQTPKHLITATGQRVTLRCSPRSGDLSVYWYQQSLDQGLQFLIQYYNGEERAKGNILERFSAQQFPDLHSELNLSSLELGDSALYFCASSVAGEMNTEAFFGQGTRLTVV.

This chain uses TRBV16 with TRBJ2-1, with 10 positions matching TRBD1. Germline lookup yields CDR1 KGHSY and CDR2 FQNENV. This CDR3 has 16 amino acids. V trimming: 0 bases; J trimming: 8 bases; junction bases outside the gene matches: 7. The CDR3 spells CASSQSSGQGSDEQFF. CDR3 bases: TGTGCCAGCAGCCAATCCTCGGGACAGGGGTCGGATGAGCAGTTCTTC.

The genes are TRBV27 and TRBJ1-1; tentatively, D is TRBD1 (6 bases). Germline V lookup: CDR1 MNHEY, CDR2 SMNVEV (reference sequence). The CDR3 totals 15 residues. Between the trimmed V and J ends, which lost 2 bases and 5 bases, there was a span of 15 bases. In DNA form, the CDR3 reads TGTGCCAGCAGTTTAACAGGGAGGGTTAGGACTGAAGCTTTCTTT. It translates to CASSLTGRVRTEAFF.

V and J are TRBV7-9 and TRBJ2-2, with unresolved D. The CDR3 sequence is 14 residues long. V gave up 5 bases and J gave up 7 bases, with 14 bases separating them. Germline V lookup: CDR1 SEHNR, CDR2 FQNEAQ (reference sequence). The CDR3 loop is CASSLRQGDGELFF. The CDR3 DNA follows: TGTGCCAGCAGCCTCCGACAAGGTGACGGGGAGCTGTTTTTT.

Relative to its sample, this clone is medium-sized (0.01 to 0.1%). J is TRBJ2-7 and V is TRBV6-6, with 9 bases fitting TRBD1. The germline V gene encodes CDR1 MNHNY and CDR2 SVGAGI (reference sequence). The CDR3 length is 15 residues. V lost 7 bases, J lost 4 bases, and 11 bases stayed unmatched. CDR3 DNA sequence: TGTGCCAGCACCCCTACAGGGGGCGGTAATTACGAGCAGTACTTC. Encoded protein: CASTPTGGGNYEQYF.

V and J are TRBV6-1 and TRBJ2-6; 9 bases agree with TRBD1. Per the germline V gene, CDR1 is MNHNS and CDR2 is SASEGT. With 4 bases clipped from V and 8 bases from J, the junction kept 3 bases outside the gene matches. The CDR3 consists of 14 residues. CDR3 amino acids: CASSGDRDPNVLTF. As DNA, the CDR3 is TGTGCCAGCAGTGGGGACAGGGACCCCAACGTCCTGACTTTC.

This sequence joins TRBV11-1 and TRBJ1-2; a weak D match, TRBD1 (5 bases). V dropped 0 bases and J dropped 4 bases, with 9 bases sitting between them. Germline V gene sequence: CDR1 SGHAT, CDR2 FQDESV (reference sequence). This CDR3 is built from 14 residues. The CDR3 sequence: CASSLAGTAYGYTF. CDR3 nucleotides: TGTGCCAGCAGCTTAGCCGGGACGGCCTATGGCTACACCTTC.

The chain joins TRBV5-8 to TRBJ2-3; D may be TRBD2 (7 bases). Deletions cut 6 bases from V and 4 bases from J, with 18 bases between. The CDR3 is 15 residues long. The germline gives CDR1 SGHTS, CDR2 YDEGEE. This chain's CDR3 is CASTPGVGGPDTQYF. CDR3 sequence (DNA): TGTGCCAGCACCCCCGGGGTGGGGGGGCCAGATACGCAGTATTTT.

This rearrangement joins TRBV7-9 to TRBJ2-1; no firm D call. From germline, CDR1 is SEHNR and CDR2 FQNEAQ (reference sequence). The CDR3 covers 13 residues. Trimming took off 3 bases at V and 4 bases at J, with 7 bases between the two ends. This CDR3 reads CASSFGKYNEQFF. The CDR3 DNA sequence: TGTGCCAGCAGCTTTGGCAAATACAATGAGCAGTTCTTC.

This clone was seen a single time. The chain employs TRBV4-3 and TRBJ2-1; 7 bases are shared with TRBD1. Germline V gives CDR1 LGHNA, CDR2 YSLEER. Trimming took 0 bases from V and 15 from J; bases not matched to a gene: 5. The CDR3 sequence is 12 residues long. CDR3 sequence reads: CASSQEDRVRFF. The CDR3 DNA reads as TGCGCCAGCAGCCAAGAAGACAGGGTGAGGTTCTTC.

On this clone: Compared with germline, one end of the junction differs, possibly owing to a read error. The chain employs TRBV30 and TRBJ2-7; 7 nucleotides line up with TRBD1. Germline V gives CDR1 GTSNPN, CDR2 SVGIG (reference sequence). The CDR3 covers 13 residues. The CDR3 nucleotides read TGTACCTGGAGCGGACAGCCAGGGGGCGAGCAGTACTTC. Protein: CTWSGQPGGEQYF.

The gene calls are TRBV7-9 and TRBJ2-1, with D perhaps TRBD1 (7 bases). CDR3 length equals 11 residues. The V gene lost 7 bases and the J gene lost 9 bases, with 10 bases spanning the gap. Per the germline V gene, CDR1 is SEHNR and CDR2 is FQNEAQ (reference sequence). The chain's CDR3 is CASTQGGEQFF. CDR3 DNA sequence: TGTGCCAGCACCCAGGGGGGTGAGCAGTTCTTC.

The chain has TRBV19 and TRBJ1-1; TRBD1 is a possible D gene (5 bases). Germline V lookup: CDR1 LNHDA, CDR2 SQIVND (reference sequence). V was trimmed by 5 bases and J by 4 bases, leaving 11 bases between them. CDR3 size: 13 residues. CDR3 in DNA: TGTGCCAGTAGTTGGGGGAGGGGCACTGAAGCTTTCTTT. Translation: CASSWGRGTEAFF. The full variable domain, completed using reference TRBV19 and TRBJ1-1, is DGGITQSPKYLFRKEGQNVTLSCEQNLNHDAMYWYRQDPGQGLRLIYYSQIVNDFQKGDIAEGYSVSREKKESFPLTVTSAQKNPTAFYLCASSWGRGTEAFFGQGTRLTVV.

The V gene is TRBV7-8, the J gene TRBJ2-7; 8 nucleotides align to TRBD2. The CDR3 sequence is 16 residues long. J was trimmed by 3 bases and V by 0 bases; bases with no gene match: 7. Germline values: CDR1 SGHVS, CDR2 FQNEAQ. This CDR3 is CASSLAGAGGIYEQYF. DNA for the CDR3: TGTGCCAGCAGCTTAGCGGGGGCGGGGGGCATCTACGAGCAGTACTTC.

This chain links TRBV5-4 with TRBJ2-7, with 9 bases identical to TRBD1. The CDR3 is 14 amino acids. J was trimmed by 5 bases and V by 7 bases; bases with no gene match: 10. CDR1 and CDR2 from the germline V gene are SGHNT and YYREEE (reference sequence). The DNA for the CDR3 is TGTGCCAGCGGGACCGGGACAGGGTTTAACGAGCAGTACTTC. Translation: CASGTGTGFNEQYF.

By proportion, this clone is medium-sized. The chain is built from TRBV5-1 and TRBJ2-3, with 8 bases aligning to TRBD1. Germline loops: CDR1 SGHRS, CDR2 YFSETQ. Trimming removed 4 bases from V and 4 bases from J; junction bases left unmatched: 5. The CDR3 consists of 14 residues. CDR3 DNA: TGCGCCAGCAGCATCCTACAGGGGGCAGATACGCAGTATTTT. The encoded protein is CASSILQGADTQYF.

The CDR3, as DNA: TGTGCCAGCAGCTTAAGCTACCGATGGGATACGCAGTATTTT. Amino acids: CASSLSYRWDTQYF. The chain carries TRBV11-3 and TRBJ2-3; the D is unclear. The CDR3 is made up of 14 amino acids. V lost 2 bases and J lost 6, with 12 bases in between. Germline V gene data show CDR1 as SGHNT and CDR2 as YENEEA.

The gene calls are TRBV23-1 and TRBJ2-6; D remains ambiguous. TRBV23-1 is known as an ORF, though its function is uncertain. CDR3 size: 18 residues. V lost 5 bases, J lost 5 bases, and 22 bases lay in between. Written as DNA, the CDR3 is TGCGCCAGCAGTGCGATAGATACGCAACAAAGTCGGGCCAACGTCCTGACTTTC. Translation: CASSAIDTQQSRANVLTF.

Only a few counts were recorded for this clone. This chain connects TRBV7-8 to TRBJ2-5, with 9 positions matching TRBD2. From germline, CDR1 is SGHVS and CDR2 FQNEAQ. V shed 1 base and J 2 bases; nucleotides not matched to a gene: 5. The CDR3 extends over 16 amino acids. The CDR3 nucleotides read TGTGCCAGCAGCTTAGAGCCTAGCGGGACTCAAGAGACCCAGTACTTC. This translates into CASSLEPSGTQETQYF.

CDR3 DNA: TGTGCCAGCAGCTCCCCTACTAGCTTGAGCGGGGAGCTGTTTTTT. It is translated as CASSSPTSLSGELFF. The rearrangement links TRBV7-9 to TRBJ2-2, with D possibly TRBD2 on 6 matching bases. The ends were cut back, 4 bases at V and 7 bases at J, with 16 bases in the middle. This CDR3 is 15 amino acids long. The germline V gene encodes CDR1 SEHNR and CDR2 FQNEAQ (reference sequence).

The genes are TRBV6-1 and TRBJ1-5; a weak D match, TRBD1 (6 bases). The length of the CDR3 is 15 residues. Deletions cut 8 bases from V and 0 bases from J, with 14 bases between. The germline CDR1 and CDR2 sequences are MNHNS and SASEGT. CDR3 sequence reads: CASLEGHFSNQPQHF. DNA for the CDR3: TGTGCCAGCCTAGAGGGACATTTTAGCAATCAGCCCCAGCATTTT.

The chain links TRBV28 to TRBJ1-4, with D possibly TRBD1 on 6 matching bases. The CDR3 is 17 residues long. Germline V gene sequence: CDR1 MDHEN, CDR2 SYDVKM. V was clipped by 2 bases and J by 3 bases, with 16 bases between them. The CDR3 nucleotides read TGTGCCAGCAGTTTACCCGGAGGGGGGCTCTCTAATGAAAAACTGTTTTTT. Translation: CASSLPGGGLSNEKLFF.

Written as DNA, the CDR3 is TGTGCCAGCAGTTACGGCGGGGGACACCCTTCCTACGAGCAGTACTTC. The encoded protein is CASSYGGGHPSYEQYF. The rearrangement uses TRBV6-5 and TRBJ2-7; tentatively, D is TRBD2 (7 bases). The CDR3 is 16 amino acids. V was cut by 2 bases and J by 1 base, with 15 bases left in between. Germline V gene sequence: CDR1 MNHEY, CDR2 SVGAGI.

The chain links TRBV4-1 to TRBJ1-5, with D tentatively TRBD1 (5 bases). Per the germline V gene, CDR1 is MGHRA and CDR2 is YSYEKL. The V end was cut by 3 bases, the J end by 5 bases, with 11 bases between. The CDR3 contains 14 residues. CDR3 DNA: TGCGCCAGCAGCCATGAAGGGGTGGATCAGCCCCAGCATTTT. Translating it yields CASSHEGVDQPQHF.

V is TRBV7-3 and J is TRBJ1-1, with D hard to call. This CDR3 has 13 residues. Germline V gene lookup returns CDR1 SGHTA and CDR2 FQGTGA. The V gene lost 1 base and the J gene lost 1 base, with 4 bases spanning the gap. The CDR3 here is CASSLRGNTEAFF. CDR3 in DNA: TGTGCCAGCAGCTTAAGGGGGAACACTGAAGCTTTCTTT.

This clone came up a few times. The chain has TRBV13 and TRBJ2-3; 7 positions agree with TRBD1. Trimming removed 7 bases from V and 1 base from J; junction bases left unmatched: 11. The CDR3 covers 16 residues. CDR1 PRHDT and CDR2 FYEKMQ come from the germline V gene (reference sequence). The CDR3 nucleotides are TGTGCCAGCAACGCTAGGACAGGATCGGGCACAGATACGCAGTATTTT. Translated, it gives CASNARTGSGTDTQYF. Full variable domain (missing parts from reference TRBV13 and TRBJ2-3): AAGVIQSPRHLIKEKRETATLKCYPIPRHDTVYWYQQGPGQDPQFLISFYEKMQSDKGSIPDRFSAQQFSDYHSELNMSSLELGDSALYFCASNARTGSGTDTQYFGPGTRLTVL.

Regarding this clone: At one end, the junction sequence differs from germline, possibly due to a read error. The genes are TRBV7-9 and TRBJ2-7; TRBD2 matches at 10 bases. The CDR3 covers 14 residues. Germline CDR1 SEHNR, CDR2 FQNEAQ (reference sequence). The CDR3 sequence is CASSLAGEAYEQYF. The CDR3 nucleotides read TGTGCCAGCAGCCTAGCGGGAGAAGCCTACGAGCAGTACTTC.

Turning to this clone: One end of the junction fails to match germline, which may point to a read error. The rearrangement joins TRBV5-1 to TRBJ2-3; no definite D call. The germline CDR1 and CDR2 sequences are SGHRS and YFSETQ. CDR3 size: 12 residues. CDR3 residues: CASRLGSDTQYF. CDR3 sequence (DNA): TGCGCCAGCAGGTTGGGGTCAGATACGCAGTATTTT.

The CDR3 sequence is CASSLGGSEDEQFF. CDR3 in DNA: TGTGCCAGCAGCTTAGGAGGTTCCGAGGATGAGCAGTTCTTC. The gene calls are TRBV11-2 and TRBJ2-1; D not resolved. This CDR3 has 14 residues. CDR1 is SGHAT and CDR2 is FQNNGV in the germline V gene. V lost 1 base and J lost 8, with 12 bases in between.

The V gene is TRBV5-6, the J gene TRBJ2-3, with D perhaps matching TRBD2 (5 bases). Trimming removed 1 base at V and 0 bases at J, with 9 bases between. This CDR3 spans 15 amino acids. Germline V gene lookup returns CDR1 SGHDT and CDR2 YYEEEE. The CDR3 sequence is CASSLSGGSTDTQYF. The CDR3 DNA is TGTGCCAGCAGCTTGAGTGGCGGGAGCACAGATACGCAGTATTTT.

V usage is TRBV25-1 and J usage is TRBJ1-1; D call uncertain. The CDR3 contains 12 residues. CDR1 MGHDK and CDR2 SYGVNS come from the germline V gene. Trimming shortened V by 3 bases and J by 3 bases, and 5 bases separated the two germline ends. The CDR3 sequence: CASSDGDTEAFF. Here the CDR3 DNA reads TGTGCCAGCAGTGATGGAGACACTGAAGCTTTCTTT.

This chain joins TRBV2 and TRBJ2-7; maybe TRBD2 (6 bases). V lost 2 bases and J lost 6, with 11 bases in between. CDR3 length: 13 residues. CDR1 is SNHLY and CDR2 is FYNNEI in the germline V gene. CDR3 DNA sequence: TGTGCCAGCAGTGAACATCGGGAGATCGAGCAGTACTTC. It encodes CASSEHREIEQYF.